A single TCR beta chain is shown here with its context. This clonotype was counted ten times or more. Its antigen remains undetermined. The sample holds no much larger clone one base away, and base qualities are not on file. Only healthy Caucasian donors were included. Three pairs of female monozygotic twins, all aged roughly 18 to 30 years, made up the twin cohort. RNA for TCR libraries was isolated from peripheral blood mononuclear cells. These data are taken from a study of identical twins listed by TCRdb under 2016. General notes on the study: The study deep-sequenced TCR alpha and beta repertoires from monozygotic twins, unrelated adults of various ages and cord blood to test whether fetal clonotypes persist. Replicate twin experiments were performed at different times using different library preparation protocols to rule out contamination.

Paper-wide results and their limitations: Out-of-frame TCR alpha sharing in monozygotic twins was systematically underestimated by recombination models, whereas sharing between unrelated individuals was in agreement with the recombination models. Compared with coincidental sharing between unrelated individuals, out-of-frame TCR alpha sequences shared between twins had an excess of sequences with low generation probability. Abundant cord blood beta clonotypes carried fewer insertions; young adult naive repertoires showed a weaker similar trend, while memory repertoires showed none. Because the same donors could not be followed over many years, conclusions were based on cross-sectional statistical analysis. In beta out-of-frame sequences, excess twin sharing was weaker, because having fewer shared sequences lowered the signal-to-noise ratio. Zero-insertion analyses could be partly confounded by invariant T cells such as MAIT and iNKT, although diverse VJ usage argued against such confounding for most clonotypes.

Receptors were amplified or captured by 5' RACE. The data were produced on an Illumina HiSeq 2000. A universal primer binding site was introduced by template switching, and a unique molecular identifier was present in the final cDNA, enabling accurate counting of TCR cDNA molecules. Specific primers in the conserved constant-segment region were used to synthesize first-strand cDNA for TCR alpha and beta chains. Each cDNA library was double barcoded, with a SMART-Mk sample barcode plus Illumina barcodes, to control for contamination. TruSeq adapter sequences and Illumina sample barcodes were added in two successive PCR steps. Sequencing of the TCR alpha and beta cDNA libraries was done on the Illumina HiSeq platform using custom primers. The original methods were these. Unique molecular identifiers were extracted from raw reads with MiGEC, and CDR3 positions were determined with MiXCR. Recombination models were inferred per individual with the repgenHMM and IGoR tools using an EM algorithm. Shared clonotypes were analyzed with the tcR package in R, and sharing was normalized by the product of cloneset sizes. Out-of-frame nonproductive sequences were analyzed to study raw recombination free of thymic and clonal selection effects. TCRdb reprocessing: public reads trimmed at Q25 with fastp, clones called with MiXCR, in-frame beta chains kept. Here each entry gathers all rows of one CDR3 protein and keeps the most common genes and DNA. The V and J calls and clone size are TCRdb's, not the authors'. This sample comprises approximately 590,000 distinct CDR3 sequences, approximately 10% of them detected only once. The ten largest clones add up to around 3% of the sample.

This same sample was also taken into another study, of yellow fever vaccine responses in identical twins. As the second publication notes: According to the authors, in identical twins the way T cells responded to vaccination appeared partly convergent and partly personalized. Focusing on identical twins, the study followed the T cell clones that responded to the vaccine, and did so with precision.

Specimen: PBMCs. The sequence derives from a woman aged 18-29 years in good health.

The DNA is as follows: TGCAGCGTTGATGAGGTAGCGGGAGCTCTGGCTGAGACCCAGTACTTC. The translation is CSVDEVAGALAETQYF. Recombination joined TRBV29-1 with TRBJ2-5, with 9 middle bases fitting TRBD2. The junction shows trimming of 3 bases on V and 5 bases on J, and the gene matches do not reach 13 bases of it. The germline V gene gives CDR1 as SQVTM and CDR2 as ANQGSEA. Inclusive of the bounding cysteine and phenylalanine, the CDR3 is 16 residues long. Only the CDR3 portion is preserved as DNA: 48 bases, with reading frame beginning at the first base.